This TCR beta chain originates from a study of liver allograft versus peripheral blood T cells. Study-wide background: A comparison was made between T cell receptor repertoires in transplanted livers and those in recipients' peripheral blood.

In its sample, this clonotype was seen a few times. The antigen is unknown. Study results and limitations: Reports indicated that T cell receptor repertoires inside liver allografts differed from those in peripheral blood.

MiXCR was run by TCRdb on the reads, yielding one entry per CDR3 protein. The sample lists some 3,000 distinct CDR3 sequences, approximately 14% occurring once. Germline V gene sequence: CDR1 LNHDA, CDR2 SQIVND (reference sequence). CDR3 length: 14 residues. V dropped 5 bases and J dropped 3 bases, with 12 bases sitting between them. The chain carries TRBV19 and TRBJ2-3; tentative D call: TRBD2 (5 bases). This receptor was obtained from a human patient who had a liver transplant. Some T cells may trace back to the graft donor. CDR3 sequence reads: CASSLGLATDTQYF. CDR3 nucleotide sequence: TGTGCCAGTAGTCTGGGGTTAGCGACAGATACGCAGTATTTT.